These T cell receptor beta chains were read from a single sample in a study of glioma-infiltrating T cells. TCRdb redid the calling of the multiplex PCR reads with MiXCR, one entry per CDR3 protein. The top ten clones hold 44% of a sample with roughly 100,000 distinct CDR3 sequences, around 30% of them seen once. The sequencing sample was made of glioma tissue, nonneoplastic brain tissue, or PBMCs (not recorded which). The origin of the receptors is a human donor with low-grade glioma or glioblastoma, undergoing nonglioma brain surgery, or in good health (not recorded which). Both conserved end residues are trimmed from each CDR3. Size is omitted from some rows. Given values are once, few, many or a class for expanded clones.

len,v_gene,abundance,CDR3aa
11,TRBV7-3,many,ASSLSGRYTQY
12,TRBV29-1,-,SVAGRQGAYEQY
13,TRBV4-1,few,ASSQDPGTLYEQY
13,TRBV28,many,ASNLIQGANQPQH
12,TRBV4-3,few,ASSRQDSNYGYT
11,TRBV9,-,ASSPRRGNEQF
11,TRBV6-5,-,ASSYTKTNEQF
14,TRBV7-6,-,ASSSLGQGLTDTQC
13,TRBV19,few,ASSSAPQGTDEQY
13,TRBV12-3/TRBV12-4,-,VSSPQGRRTDTQY
14,TRBV7-9,-,ASSSPGQGSNQPQR
12,TRBV20-1,many,SASGWGGYNEQF
13,TRBV5-4,-,ASSLGGGHRNGYT
10,TRBV7-2,many,ASSRFETEAF
13,TRBV24-1,-,ATSEGQVGKNIQY
11,TRBV5-6,-,ASRGGPQETQY
12,TRBV7-3,many,ASSFRGSDEKLF
14,TRBV6-2/TRBV6-3,many,ASSYLRPGIINEQF
12,TRBV2,-,ASSEVGRGTEAF
12,TRBV28,many,ASSLDQGTYEQY
13,TRBV7-3,-,ASSEVAAGVREQY
12,TRBV24-1,many,ATSDPGGADTQY